Detailed here is one T cell receptor (beta chain). It lacks a known antigen. Base qualities were left out, and no much larger clone turns up one base away. The source of the sample is a study of preoperative IRX-2 immunotherapy in early breast cancer (dated by TCRdb to about 2019). Sequences LNHNV (CDR1) and YYDKDF (CDR2) are obtained from the germline V gene (reference sequence). From the cysteine up to the phenylalanine, the CDR3 has a length of 16 residues. The entry retains the CDR3 DNA only, 48 bases that are in frame from base 1. Trimming removed 1 base from V and 0 bases from J, leaving 12 bases between the germline ends. Sample treatment or condition, as interpreted from the label and publication: preoperative locoregional IRX-2 cytokine immunotherapy. The samples were obtained from a phase Ib study that tested preoperative, locoregional IRX-2 cytokine immunotherapy designed to prime immune responses. Donors were patients with early-stage breast cancer who received IRX-2 before surgery.

Library creation used the immunoSEQ multiplex PCR assay. The table was pulled from immuneACCESS by TCRdb, which kept in-frame rearrangements only. Such tables lose some clones; where checked, under half of the loss comes from unresolved V genes, and the rest has no known cause. The table for this sample lists about 24,000 clones; around 90% of them were counted only once. The top ten clonotypes cover roughly 30% of the sample. This receptor was identified in a human donor with breast cancer. The specimen was tumor tissue, collected after IRX-2 immunotherapy. This chain joins TRBV15 to TRBJ1-2; no D gene call is confident. The DNA sequence is given as TGTGCCACCAGCAGAGCTGGGTCGGAATCTAACTATGGCTACACCTTC. This translates into CATSRAGSESNYGYTF.